Listed below are T cell receptor beta chains from one sample, sequenced in a study of cytomegalovirus exposure and HLA in healthy donors. Sequenced by immunoSEQ multiplex PCR; TCRdb stores in-frame clones only, minus some. The repertoire includes 150,000 to 200,000 clones, about two thirds of them detected once, and 3.5% to 5% sits in the top ten. The sequenced sample consisted of PBMCs. The source of these receptors is a woman aged 18-29 years in good health and CMV-seropositive. Each CDR3 is given with its conserved first and last residue. D genes are given only for firm matches. Size values are once, few and many counts, or a class for expanded clones, and some rows have none.

TRBV6-1	NA	NA	TRBJ2-7	TGTGCCAGCAGTGAAGACGTCGGCTCCTACGAGCAGTACTTC	CASSEDVGSYEQYF
TRBV30	TRBD2	NA	TRBJ2-3	TGTGCCTGGCTCCCCGCGGGAGGCCTACGCACAGATACGCAGTATTTT	CAWLPAGGLRTDTQYF
TRBV7-9	NA	NA	TRBJ2-6	TGTGCCAGCAGCTTAGACCCCGGACTGTTCGCTGGGGCCAACGTCCTGACTTTC	CASSLDPGLFAGANVLTF
TRBV19	NA	few	TRBJ1-6	TGTGCCAGTAAGGAGGGTTCAGCCCTCCACTTT	CASKEGSALHF
TRBV13	TRBD2	NA	TRBJ2-1	TGTGCCAGCAGCTTAGGCCCTACGACTAGCGGGAGATTCCATGAGCAGTTCTTC	CASSLGPTTSGRFHEQFF
TRBV5-1	NA	NA	TRBJ2-7	TGCGCCAGCAGCCAACCAGGGGCACCCTACGAGCAGTACTTC	CASSQPGAPYEQYF
TRBV28	TRBD1	NA	TRBJ1-2	TGTGCCAGCAGGGAGACAGGGGGCTATGGCTACACCTTC	CASRETGGYGYTF
TRBV6-5	TRBD1	NA	TRBJ1-2	TGTGCCAGCAGTTCCCTGAGGACAGGACCTAACTATGGCTACACCTTC	CASSSLRTGPNYGYTF
TRBV4-3	NA	NA	TRBJ1-1	TGCGCCAGCAGCCAACCCGGACAGTCTGAAGCTTTCTTT	CASSQPGQSEAFF
TRBV7-8	TRBD1	NA	TRBJ1-1	TGTGCCAGCAGCTTATGGAGACAGGGGTTGCCTGAAGCTTTCTTT	CASSLWRQGLPEAFF
TRBV5-1	NA	few	TRBJ2-7	TGCGCCAGCAGCTTTTGGGGGGAATTTGCCGAGCAGTACTTC	CASSFWGEFAEQYF
TRBV18	NA	NA	TRBJ2-7	TGTGCCAGCTCACCACTAGGACGGGGTGTCCCCTACGAGCAGTACTTC	CASSPLGRGVPYEQYF
TRBV7-9	NA	NA	TRBJ2-5	TGTGCCAGCAGCGCCCGTGTTAGGGGAGAGACCCAGTACTTC	CASSARVRGETQYF
TRBV15	TRBD1	once	TRBJ1-4	TGTGCCACCAGCAGAGAAAGGGGGCATGAAAAACTGTTTTTT	CATSRERGHEKLFF
TRBV5-5	TRBD2	NA	TRBJ2-1	TGTGCCAGCAGCTTCCTAGCGGGGAACTCCTACAATGAGCAGTTCTTC	CASSFLAGNSYNEQFF
TRBV30	TRBD2	few	TRBJ2-5	TGTGCCTGGAGTGCGGCCAGGTTAGCGGGGGGTCGTCAAGAGACCCAGTACTTC	CAWSAARLAGGRQETQYF
TRBV2	NA	NA	TRBJ2-3	TGTGCCAGCAGTGACCGTGTGAGCACAGATACGCAGTATTTT	CASSDRVSTDTQYF
TRBV28	TRBD1	NA	TRBJ2-1	TGTGCCAGCAGGGGTTCCGGGACAGGGTACAATGAGCAGTTCTTC	CASRGSGTGYNEQFF
TRBV19	NA	NA	TRBJ1-6	TGTGCCAGTACCCAAGCTATGTGGAATTCACCCCTCCACTTT	CASTQAMWNSPLHF
TRBV7-3	TRBD1	NA	TRBJ2-7	TGTGCCAGCAGCTCCGGGACAGCCGAGCAGTACTTC	CASSSGTAEQYF
TRBV5-8	TRBD1	NA	TRBJ1-3	TGTGCCAGCAGCTTGGGTCCAGGGGGTGCTGACACCATATATTTT	CASSLGPGGADTIYF
TRBV30	TRBD1	NA	TRBJ1-1	TGTGCCTGGGATAATGACAGGGCAACTGAAGCTTTCTTT	CAWDNDRATEAFF
TRBV27	TRBD1	few	TRBJ2-7	TGTGCCAGCAGGCGGCGGGAGATGTCCGGGACAGGGGGAGAGGAGCAGTACTTC	CASRRREMSGTGGEEQYF
TRBV15	TRBD2	NA	TRBJ2-1	TGTGCCACCAGCAGAGTCGGGGTAGCGGGGGGCCACAATGAGCAGTTCTTC	CATSRVGVAGGHNEQFF
TRBV6-5	NA	NA	TRBJ2-3	TGTGCCAGCAGACGAAGTGGGTACGAGGAGTATTTT	CASRRSGYEEYF
TRBV7-2	NA	few	TRBJ2-7	TGTGCCAGCAGCTTAGAAGCATTTAACTACGAGCAGTACTTC	CASSLEAFNYEQYF
TRBV4-1	TRBD1	once	TRBJ2-5	TGCGCCAGCTCACCCCAGGGGGCCTGGGAGACCCAGTACTTC	CASSPQGAWETQYF
TRBV28	NA	few	TRBJ2-7	TGTGCCAGCAGTTTATTGGGCGAGCAGTACTTC	CASSLLGEQYF
TRBV10-3	TRBD2	NA	TRBJ2-3	TGTGCCACCAGCGTACTAGCGGGGATCACAGATACGCAGTATTTT	CATSVLAGITDTQYF
TRBV6-6	NA	NA	TRBJ1-2	TGTGCCAGCAGTTACTCTGAAGGGGCTAACTATGGCTACACCTTC	CASSYSEGANYGYTF
TRBV7-8	NA	NA	TRBJ2-7	TGTGCCAGCAGCCAGCGGGCGGGCGCCTCCTACGAGCAGTACTTC	CASSQRAGASYEQYF
TRBV2	NA	few	TRBJ2-1	TGTGCCAGCAGTCCTACGGGAAATGAGCAGTTCTTC	CASSPTGNEQFF
TRBV9	NA	NA	TRBJ1-1	TGTGCCAGCAGCCGCACGGACACTGAAGCTTTCTTT	CASSRTDTEAFF
TRBV6-1	TRBD1	once	TRBJ1-1	TGTGCCAGCACCGAAGGGGGCGTCGTTTCTTTCTTT	CASTEGGVVSFF
TRBV5-1	NA	NA	TRBJ1-1	TGCGCCAGCAGCCGCAGGGTCAGGGAGAACACTGAAGCTTTCTTT	CASSRRVRENTEAFF
TRBV5-6	TRBD2	NA	TRBJ2-7	TGTGCCAGCAGCTTGGGGCTAGCGGGGACCTACGAGCAGTACTTC	CASSLGLAGTYEQYF
TRBV2	TRBD1	few	TRBJ1-2	TGTGCCAGCGGGACAGAGAGGGGCACCTTC	CASGTERGTF